This is a list of T cell receptor beta chains from one sample in a study of beta chain features in type 1 diabetes. Clones were sequenced by immunoSEQ multiplex PCR, and TCRdb holds only the in-frame ones, with some missing. The sample consists of 250,000 to 350,000 clones, around 10% of them appearing once. The material sequenced was naive CD4+ T cells from blood. These receptors were obtained from a woman aged 30 to 39 in good health. Each CDR3 is given with its conserved first and last residue. A D gene is named only where the DNA matches it firmly. Size values are once, few and many counts, or a class for expanded clones, and some rows have none.

size	V	J	D	DNA	CDR3
NA	TRBV5-1	TRBJ2-2	NA	TGCGCCAGCAGCTTTAGTGGAGCTCCGAACACCGGGGAGCTGTTTTTT	CASSFSGAPNTGELFF
NA	TRBV7-8	TRBJ2-3	TRBD1	TGTGCCAGCAGCTTGGCCCTCACCCCGGGGACAGGGGGAAGGGATACGCAGTATTTT	CASSLALTPGTGGRDTQYF
NA	TRBV15	TRBJ2-5	TRBD2	TGTGCCACCAGCTCATTCGGACTAGCGGGAGTTCAAGAGACCCAGTACTTC	CATSSFGLAGVQETQYF
few	TRBV5-1	TRBJ1-4	TRBD1	TGCGCCAGCAGCTTGGGACAGGGAGGCGAAAAACTGTTTTTT	CASSLGQGGEKLFF
NA	TRBV5-1	TRBJ2-7	TRBD1	TGCGCCAGCAGCCCCGGACGTGACAGGGCCCCCTACGAGCAGTACTTC	CASSPGRDRAPYEQYF
few	TRBV5-1	TRBJ2-3	NA	TGCGCCAGCAGCCCCAGGGGATCCGATACGCAGTATTTT	CASSPRGSDTQYF
NA	TRBV18	TRBJ1-1	NA	TGTGCCAGCTCACCGGGGGGAGACACTGAAGCTTTCTTT	CASSPGGDTEAFF
few	TRBV27	TRBJ2-7	TRBD2	TGTGCCAGCAGTGCCCCTAGCGGGAACTCCATACCACTCGGATACGAGCAGTACTTC	CASSAPSGNSIPLGYEQYF
few	TRBV7-2	TRBJ1-5	TRBD1	TGTGCCAGCAGCACCGTAACAGGGGGCGGTCAGCCCCAGCATTTT	CASSTVTGGGQPQHF
NA	TRBV4-3	TRBJ2-3	TRBD2	TGCGCCAGCAGTTACGGGGGGACTAGCACAGATACGCAGTATTTT	CASSYGGTSTDTQYF
few	TRBV9	TRBJ2-7	TRBD1	TGTGCCAGCAGCGGGGACAGGCCGGGCAACGAGCAGTACTTC	CASSGDRPGNEQYF
few	TRBV5-4	TRBJ2-1	NA	TGTGCCAGCAGCCTGGCGCCGACTTCCTACAATGAGCAGTTCTTC	CASSLAPTSYNEQFF
few	TRBV6-5	TRBJ2-5	NA	TGTGCCAGCAGTTACTTCGGGAGAGAGACCCAGTACTTC	CASSYFGRETQYF
few	TRBV4-3	TRBJ1-4	NA	TGCGCCAGCAGCCCGTCTGGAGCTAATGAAAAACTGTTTTTT	CASSPSGANEKLFF
few	TRBV28	TRBJ1-4	NA	TGTGCCAGCAGTTTGCAAGTAGATGAAAAACTGTTTTTT	CASSLQVDEKLFF
NA	TRBV12-2	TRBJ1-4	NA	TGTGCAAGTCGCCCCCCCGGGGAAGTTTTT	CASRPPGEVF
few	TRBV7-7	TRBJ2-2	TRBD1	TGTGCTAGCAGTCCCCAGGGGGCTAACACCGGGGAGCTGTTTTTT	CASSPQGANTGELFF
few	TRBV28	TRBJ1-1	TRBD1	TGTGCCAGCAGGGGACAGGGAGTTTTGGCTTTCTTT	CASRGQGVLAFF
NA	TRBV7-3	TRBJ1-5	NA	TGTGCCAGCAGCTTATGGGCTAATCAGCCCCAGCATTTT	CASSLWANQPQHF
NA	TRBV5-1	TRBJ2-7	TRBD1	TGCGCCAGCAGCACCGGGACAGAAAACGAGCAGTACTTC	CASSTGTENEQYF
NA	TRBV7-3	TRBJ2-3	NA	TGTGCCAGCAGCTCCCCGGAGGTGGCAGCAAACGATACGCAGTATTTT	CASSSPEVAANDTQYF
NA	TRBV28	TRBJ1-1	TRBD1	TGTGCCAGCGACAGGGGGGGGAACACTGAAGCTTTCTTT	CASDRGGNTEAFF
few	TRBV7-2	TRBJ2-5	TRBD2	TGTGCCAGCAGCTTAAACCCTAGCGGAGTCCAAGAGACCCAGTACTTC	CASSLNPSGVQETQYF
few	TRBV10-3	TRBJ2-7	TRBD1	TGTGCCATCAGTCCGGGACAGGATACCTACGAGCAGTACTTC	CAISPGQDTYEQYF
NA	TRBV7-3	TRBJ2-1	TRBD2	TGTGCCAGCAGCCCACCGGGACTAGCGAACAATGAGCAGTTCTTC	CASSPPGLANNEQFF
NA	TRBV28	TRBJ2-2	NA	TGTGCCAGCGTAAACTACAGGGTTAACACCGGGGAGCTGTTTTTT	CASVNYRVNTGELFF